This T cell receptor (beta chain) comes out of a study of blood T cell repertoires in COVID-19. The overall study: Some COVID-19 samples were acute and others convalescent; all came from the United States, Italy and Spain. T cells, B-cell-depleted T cells, or PBMCs provided the cDNA or gDNA that served as material.

Enrolment of Seattle patients took place during active infection, and they were followed longitudinally. As processed by the authors: How many nucleated cells were present was estimated from reference gene primer amplification. Some clones are missing from TCRdb's copy, which holds only in-frame ones; the method was immunoSEQ multiplex PCR. V, J and clone size reflect that table, while D and trimming were determined from the DNA. The table shows some 200,000 clones, with 80% to 90% occurring only once. This TCR was recovered from a middle-aged woman with COVID-19, enrolled during active disease. Sequencing input: peripheral blood.

This CDR3 reads CASSPTGSSGANVLTF. The CDR3 DNA is TGTGCCAGCTCACCTACGGGGTCCTCTGGGGCCAACGTCCTGACTTTC. The chain employs TRBV18 and TRBJ2-6; possible D gene TRBD2, 5 bases. Trimming took 3 bases from V and 0 from J, leaving 9 bases between them. Germline CDR1 KGHSH, CDR2 LQKENI. The CDR3 loop spans 16 amino acids.